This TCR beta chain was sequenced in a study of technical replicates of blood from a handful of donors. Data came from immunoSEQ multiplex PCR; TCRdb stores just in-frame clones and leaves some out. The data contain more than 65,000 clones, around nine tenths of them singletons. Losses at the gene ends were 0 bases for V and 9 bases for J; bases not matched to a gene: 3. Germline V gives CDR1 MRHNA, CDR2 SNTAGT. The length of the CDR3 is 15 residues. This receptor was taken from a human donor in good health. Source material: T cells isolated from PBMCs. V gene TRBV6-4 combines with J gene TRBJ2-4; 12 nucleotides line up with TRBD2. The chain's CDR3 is CASSDSASGGGIQYF. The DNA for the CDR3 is TGTGCCAGCAGTGACTCAGCTAGCGGGGGGGGCATTCAGTACTTC.